The sequence of this T cell receptor (beta chain) was determined in a study of early T cells in non-severe SARS-CoV-2 infection. Background on the study: Unsorted whole-blood RNA was sequenced in bulk, leaving chains unpaired. Study conclusions and caveats: VDJdb-based matching was biased toward anti-spike CD8 responses and missed private and CD4 specificities.

This clonotype was seen a handful of times. Its antigen remains unknown. Individual cDNA molecules carried attached unique molecular identifiers. In TCRdb, the 5' RACE reads were re-called with MiXCR into one record per CDR3 protein. The table includes under 70,000 distinct CDR3 sequences, around 6.5% detected once. Trimming left V 1 base short and J 10 bases short, with 8 bases between. Germline V gives CDR1 LGHNA, CDR2 YSLEER. The CDR3 is 13 amino acids. The source material was whole blood, sampled at baseline. The rearrangement links TRBV4-3 to TRBJ1-6; D is ambiguous. The receptor comes from an adult who was a healthcare worker with PCR-confirmed SARS-CoV-2 infection or an uninfected control (not recorded which). The CDR3: CASSQVIDSPLHF. For the CDR3, the DNA is TGCGCCAGCAGCCAAGTAATTGACTCACCCCTCCACTTT.